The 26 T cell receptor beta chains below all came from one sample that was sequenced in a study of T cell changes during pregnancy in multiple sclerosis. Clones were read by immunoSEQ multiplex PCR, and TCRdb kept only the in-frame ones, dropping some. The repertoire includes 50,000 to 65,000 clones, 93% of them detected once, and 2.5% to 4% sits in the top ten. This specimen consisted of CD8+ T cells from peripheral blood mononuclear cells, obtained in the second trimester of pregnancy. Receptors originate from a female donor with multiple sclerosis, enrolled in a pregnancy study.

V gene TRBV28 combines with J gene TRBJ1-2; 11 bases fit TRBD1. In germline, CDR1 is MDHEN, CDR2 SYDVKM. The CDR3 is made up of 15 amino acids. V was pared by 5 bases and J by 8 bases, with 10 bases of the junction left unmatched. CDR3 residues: CASSTPGQGEKGYTF. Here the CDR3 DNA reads TGTGCCAGCAGTACACCGGGACAGGGGGAGAAGGGCTACACCTTC.

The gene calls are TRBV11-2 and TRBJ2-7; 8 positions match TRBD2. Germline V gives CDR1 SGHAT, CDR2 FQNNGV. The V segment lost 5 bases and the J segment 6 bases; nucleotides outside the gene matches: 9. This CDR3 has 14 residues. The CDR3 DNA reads TGTGCCAGCAGCCCCGGTTTGGCGGGAGGCGAGCAGTACTTC. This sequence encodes CASSPGLAGGEQYF.

CDR3 region: CASQGTANTEAFF. The CDR3 DNA follows: TGTGCCAGCCAGGGGACGGCGAACACTGAAGCTTTCTTT. The chain employs TRBV7-6 and TRBJ1-1; TRBD1 might be the D (6 bases). This CDR3 spans 13 amino acids. Trimming took off 8 bases at V and 1 base at J, with 11 bases between the two ends. Looked up from germline, CDR1 is SGHVS and CDR2 is FNYEAQ.

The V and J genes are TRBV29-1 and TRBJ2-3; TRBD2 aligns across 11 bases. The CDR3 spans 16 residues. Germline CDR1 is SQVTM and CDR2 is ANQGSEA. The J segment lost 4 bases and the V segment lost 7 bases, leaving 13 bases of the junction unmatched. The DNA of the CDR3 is TGCAGCGCAAAGGGACTTAGCGGGAGGGTGGCAGATACGCAGTATTTT. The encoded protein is CSAKGLSGRVADTQYF.

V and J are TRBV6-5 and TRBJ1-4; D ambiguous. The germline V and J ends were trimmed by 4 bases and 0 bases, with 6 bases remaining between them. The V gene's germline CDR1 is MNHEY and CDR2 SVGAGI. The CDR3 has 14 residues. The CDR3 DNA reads TGTGCCAGCAGTTGGGAGGCAACTAATGAAAAACTGTTTTTT. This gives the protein CASSWEATNEKLFF.

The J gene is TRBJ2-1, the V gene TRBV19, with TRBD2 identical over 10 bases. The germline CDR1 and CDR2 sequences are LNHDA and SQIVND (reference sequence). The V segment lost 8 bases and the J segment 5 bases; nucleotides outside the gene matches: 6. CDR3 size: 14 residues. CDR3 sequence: CASGAGGAHNEQFF. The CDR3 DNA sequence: TGTGCCAGTGGAGCGGGAGGGGCTCACAATGAGCAGTTCTTC.

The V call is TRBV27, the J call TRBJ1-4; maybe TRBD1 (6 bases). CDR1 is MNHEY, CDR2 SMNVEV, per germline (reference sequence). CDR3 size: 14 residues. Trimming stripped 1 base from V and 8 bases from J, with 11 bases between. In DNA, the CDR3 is TGTGCCAGCAGTTTATGGCAGGGGAACGAAAAACTGTTTTTT. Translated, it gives CASSLWQGNEKLFF. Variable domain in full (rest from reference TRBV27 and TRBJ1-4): EAQVTQNPRYLITVTGKKLTVTCSQNMNHEYMSWYRQDPGLGLRQIYYSMNVEVTDKGDVPEGYKVSRKEKRNFPLILESPSPNQTSLYFCASSLWQGNEKLFFGSGTQLSVL.

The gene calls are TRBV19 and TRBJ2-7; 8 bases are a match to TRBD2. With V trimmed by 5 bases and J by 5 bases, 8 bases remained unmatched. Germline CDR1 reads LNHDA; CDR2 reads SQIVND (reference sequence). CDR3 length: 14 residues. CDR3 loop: CASSSSGSAHEQYF. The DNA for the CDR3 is TGTGCCAGTAGTTCCAGCGGGAGTGCCCACGAGCAGTACTTC. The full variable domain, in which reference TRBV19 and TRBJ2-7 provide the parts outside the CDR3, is DGGITQSPKYLFRKEGQNVTLSCEQNLNHDAMYWYRQDPGQGLRLIYYSQIVNDFQKGDIAEGYSVSREKKESFPLTVTSAQKNPTAFYLCASSSSGSAHEQYFGPGTRLTVT.

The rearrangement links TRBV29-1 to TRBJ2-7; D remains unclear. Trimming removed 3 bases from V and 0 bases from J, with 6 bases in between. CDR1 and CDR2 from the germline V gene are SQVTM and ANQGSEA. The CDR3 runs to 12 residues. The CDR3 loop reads CSVDDTSYEQYF. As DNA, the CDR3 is TGCAGCGTTGACGACACCTCCTACGAGCAGTACTTC.

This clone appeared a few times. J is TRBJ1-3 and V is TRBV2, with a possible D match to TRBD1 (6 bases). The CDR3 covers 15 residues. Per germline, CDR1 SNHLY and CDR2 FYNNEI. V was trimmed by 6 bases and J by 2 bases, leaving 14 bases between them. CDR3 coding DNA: TGTGCCAGCAGAACTCAGGGGATGACTGGAAACACCATATATTTT. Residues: CASRTQGMTGNTIYF.

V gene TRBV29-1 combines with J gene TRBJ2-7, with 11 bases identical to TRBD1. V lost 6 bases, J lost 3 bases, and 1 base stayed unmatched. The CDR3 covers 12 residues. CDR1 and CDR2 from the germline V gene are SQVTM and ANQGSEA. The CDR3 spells CSVGQGVYEQYF. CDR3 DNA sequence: TGCAGCGTGGGACAGGGGGTCTACGAGCAGTACTTC.

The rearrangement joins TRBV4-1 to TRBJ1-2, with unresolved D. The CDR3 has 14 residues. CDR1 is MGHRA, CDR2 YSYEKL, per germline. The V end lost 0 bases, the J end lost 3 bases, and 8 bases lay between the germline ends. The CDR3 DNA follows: TGCGCCAGCAGCCAAGATAGTGGGCACTATGGCTACACCTTC. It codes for CASSQDSGHYGYTF.

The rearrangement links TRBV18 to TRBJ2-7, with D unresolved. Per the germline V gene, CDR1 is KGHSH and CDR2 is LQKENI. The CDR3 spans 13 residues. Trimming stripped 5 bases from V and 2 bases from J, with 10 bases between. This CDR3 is CASSSDGAYEQYF. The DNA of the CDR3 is TGTGCCAGCTCATCTGACGGAGCCTACGAGCAGTACTTC.

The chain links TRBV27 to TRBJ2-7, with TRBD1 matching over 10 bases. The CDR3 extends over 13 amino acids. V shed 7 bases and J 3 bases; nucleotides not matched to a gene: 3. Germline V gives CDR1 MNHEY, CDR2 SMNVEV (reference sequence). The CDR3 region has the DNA TGTGCCAGCACGGGGACAGGGGACTACGAGCAGTACTTC. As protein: CASTGTGDYEQYF.

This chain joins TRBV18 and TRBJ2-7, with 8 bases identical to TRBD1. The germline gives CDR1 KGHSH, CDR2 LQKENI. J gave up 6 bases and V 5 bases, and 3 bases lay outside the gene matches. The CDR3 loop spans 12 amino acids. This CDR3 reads CASSTDRAEQYF. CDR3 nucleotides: TGTGCCAGCTCAACGGACAGGGCCGAGCAGTACTTC.

The CDR3 DNA sequence: TGTGCCCTAGACTCCCGGGACACCTATAACTATGGCTACACCTTC. Encoded protein: CALDSRDTYNYGYTF. The genes are TRBV7-9 and TRBJ1-2; D may be TRBD1 (6 bases). Germline loops: CDR1 SEHNR, CDR2 FQNEAQ (reference sequence). The CDR3 length is 15 residues. Trimming stripped 11 bases from V and 1 base from J, with 20 bases between.

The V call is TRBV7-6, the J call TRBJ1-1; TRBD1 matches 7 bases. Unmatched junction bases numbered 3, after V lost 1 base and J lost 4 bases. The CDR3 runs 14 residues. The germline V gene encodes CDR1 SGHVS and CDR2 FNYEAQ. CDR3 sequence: CASSLDPGGTEAFF. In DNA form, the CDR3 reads TGTGCCAGCAGCTTAGACCCAGGGGGCACTGAAGCTTTCTTT.

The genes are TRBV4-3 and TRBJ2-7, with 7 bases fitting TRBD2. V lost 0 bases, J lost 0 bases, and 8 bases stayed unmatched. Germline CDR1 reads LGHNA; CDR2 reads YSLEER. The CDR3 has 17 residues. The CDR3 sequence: CASSQETSQTYSYEQYF. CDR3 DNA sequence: TGCGCCAGCAGCCAAGAGACTAGCCAAACATACTCCTACGAGCAGTACTTC.

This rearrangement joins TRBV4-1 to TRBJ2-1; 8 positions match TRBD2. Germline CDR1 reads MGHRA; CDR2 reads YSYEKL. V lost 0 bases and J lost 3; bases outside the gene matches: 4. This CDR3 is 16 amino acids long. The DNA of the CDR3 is TGCGCCAGCAGCCAAGAGGAACTAGCGGTCTACAATGAGCAGTTCTTC. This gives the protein CASSQEELAVYNEQFF.

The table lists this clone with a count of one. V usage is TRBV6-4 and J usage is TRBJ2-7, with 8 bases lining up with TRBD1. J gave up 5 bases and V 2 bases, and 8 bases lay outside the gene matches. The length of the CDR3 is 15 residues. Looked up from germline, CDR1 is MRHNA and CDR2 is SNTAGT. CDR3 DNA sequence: TGTGCCAGCAGTGACATAGGACAGGGCGTCGACGAGCAGTACTTC. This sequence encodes CASSDIGQGVDEQYF.

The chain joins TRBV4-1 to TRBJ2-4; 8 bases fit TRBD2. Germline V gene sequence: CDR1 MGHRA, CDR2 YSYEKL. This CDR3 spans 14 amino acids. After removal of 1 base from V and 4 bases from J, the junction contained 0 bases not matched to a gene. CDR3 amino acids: CASSQAGGKNIQYF. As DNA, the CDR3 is TGCGCCAGCAGCCAAGCGGGAGGGAAAAACATTCAGTACTTC.

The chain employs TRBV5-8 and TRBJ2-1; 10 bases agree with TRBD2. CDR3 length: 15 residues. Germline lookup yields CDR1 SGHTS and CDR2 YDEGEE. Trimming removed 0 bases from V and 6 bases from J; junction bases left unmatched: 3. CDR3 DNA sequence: TGTGCCAGCAGCTTGGCAGTAGCGGGAGGCAATGAGCAGTTCTTC. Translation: CASSLAVAGGNEQFF.

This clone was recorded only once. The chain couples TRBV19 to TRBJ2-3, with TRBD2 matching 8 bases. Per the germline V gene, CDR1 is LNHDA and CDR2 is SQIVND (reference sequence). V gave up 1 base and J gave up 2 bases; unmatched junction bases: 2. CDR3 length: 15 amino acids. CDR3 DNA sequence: TGTGCCAGTAGTATAGTAGCGGGACCCACAGATACGCAGTATTTT. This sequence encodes CASSIVAGPTDTQYF. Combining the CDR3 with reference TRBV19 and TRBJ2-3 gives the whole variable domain DGGITQSPKYLFRKEGQNVTLSCEQNLNHDAMYWYRQDPGQGLRLIYYSQIVNDFQKGDIAEGYSVSREKKESFPLTVTSAQKNPTAFYLCASSIVAGPTDTQYFGPGTRLTVL.

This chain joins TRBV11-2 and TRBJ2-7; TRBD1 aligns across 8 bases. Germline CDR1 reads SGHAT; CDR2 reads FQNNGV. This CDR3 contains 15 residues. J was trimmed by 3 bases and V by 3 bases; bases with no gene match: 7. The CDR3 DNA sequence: TGTGCCAGCAGCTTCGGGACAGGAGGGGGCTACGAGCAGTACTTC. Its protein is CASSFGTGGGYEQYF.

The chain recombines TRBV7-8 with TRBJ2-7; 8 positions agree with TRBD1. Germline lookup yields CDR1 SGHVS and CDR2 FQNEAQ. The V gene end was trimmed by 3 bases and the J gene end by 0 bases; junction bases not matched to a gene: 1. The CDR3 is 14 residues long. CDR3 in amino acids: CASSLGTGSYEQYF. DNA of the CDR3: TGTGCCAGCAGCTTGGGGACAGGCTCCTACGAGCAGTACTTC.

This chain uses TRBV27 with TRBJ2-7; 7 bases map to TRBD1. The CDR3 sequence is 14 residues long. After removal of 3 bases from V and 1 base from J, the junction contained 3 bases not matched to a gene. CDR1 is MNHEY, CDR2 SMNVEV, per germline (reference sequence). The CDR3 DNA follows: TGTGCCAGCAGTTTCCGACAGGGATCCTACGAGCAGTACTTC. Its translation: CASSFRQGSYEQYF.